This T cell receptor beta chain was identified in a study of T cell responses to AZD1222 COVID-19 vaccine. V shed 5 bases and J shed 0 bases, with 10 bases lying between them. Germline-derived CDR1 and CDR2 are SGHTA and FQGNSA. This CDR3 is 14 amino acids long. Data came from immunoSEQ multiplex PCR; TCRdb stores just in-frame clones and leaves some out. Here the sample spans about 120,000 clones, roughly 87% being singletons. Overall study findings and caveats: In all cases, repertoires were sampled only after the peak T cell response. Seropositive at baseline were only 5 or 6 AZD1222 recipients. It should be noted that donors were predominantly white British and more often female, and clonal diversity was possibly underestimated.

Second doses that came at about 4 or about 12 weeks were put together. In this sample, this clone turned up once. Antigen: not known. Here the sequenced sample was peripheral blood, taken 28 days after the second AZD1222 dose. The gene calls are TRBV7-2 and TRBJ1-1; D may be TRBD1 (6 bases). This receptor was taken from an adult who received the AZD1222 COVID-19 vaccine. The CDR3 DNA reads TGTGCCAGCAGCAACCCAGGGGTGAACACTGAAGCTTTCTTT. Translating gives CASSNPGVNTEAFF.